The 4 T cell receptor beta chains presented below share a single source sample, sequenced in a study of tumor-infiltrating lymphocytes in localized non-small cell lung cancer. The table came from immunoSEQ multiplex PCR; TCRdb's copy has only in-frame clones and leaves some out. This table has some 10,000 clones, roughly 63% appearing once. The sample consisted of uninvolved lung tissue not adjacent to the tumor. These receptors were obtained from a human donor with non-small cell lung cancer.

As concerns this clone: At one end the junction does not follow the germline gene, possibly because of a read error. This chain links TRBV5-3 with TRBJ2-7, with TRBD1 identical over 7 bases. TRBV5-3 falls under the ORF class, with uncertain function. The CDR3 has 15 residues. The CDR3 protein is CASSSTGSSSYEQYF. The CDR3 DNA follows: TGTGCCAGCAGCTCGACAGGGAGTTCCTCCTACGAGCAGTACTTC.

This chain links TRBV6-5 with TRBJ1-1, with a possible D match to TRBD1 (5 bases). Trimming removed 6 bases from V and 1 base from J, with 12 bases in between. This CDR3 has 14 residues. Germline loops: CDR1 MNHEY, CDR2 SVGAGI. In nucleotides, the CDR3 is TGTGCCAGCAGGAGCTGGGGGGGGAACACTGAAGCTTTCTTT. Its translation: CASRSWGGNTEAFF.

The table lists this clone with a few counts. The V and J genes are TRBV7-6 and TRBJ1-2; weak D call: TRBD1 (6 bases). This CDR3 is built from 14 residues. The germline gives CDR1 SGHVS, CDR2 FNYEAQ. V gave up 5 bases and J gave up 8 bases, with 18 bases separating them. In DNA, the CDR3 is TGTGCCAGCAGCCAAGGGTCAGGGGCTCGGGGCTACACCTTC. It translates to CASSQGSGARGYTF.

This clone came up a few times. This sequence joins TRBV7-9 and TRBJ1-2; no definite D call. Trimming removed 5 bases at V and 3 bases at J, with 16 bases between. The CDR3 runs to 15 residues. Germline CDR1 is SEHNR and CDR2 is FQNEAQ (reference sequence). CDR3 residues: CASSRPTWEDYGYTF. The CDR3 coding sequence is TGTGCCAGCAGCCGCCCAACTTGGGAGGACTATGGCTACACCTTC.